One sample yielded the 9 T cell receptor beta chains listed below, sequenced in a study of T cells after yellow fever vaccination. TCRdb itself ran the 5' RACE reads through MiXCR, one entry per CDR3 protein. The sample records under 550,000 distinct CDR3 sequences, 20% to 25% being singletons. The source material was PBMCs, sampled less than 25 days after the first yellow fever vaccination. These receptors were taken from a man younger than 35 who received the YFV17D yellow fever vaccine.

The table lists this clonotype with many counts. The CDR3 sequence is CSAPWGETQYF. In nucleotides, the CDR3 is TGCAGTGCTCCTTGGGGGGAGACCCAGTACTTC. The chain has TRBV20-1 and TRBJ2-5; D possibly uses TRBD1 or TRBD2 (5 bases each). There are 11 residues in the CDR3. Germline V gene data show CDR1 as DFQATT and CDR2 as SNEGSKA (reference sequence). V gave up 5 bases and J gave up 5 bases, with 9 bases separating them.

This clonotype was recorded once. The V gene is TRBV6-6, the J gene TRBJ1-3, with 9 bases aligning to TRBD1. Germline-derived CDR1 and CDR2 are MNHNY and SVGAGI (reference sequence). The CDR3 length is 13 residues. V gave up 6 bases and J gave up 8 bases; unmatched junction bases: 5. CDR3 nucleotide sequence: TGTGCCAGCAGACGACAGGGGGAGGACACCATATATTTT. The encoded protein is CASRRQGEDTIYF.

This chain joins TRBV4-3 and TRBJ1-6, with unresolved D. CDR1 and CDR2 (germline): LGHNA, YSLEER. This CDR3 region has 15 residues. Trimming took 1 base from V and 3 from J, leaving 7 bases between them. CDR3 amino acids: CASSQGYSYNSPLHF. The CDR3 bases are TGCGCCAGCAGCCAAGGGTACAGCTATAATTCACCCCTCCACTTT.

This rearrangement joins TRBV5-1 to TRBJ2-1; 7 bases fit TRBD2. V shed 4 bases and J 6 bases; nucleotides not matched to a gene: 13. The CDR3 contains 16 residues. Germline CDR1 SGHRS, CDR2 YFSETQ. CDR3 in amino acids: CASSPNGLVTGNEQFF. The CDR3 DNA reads TGCGCCAGCAGCCCCAATGGACTAGTGACCGGCAATGAGCAGTTCTTC.

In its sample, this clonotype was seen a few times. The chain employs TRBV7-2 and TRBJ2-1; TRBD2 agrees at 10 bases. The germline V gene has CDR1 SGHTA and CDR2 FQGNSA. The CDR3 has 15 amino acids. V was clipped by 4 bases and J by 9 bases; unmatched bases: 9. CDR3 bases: TGTGCCAGCAGCTCGACCCCGGGACTAGCGAGTGAGCAGTTCTTC. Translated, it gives CASSSTPGLASEQFF.

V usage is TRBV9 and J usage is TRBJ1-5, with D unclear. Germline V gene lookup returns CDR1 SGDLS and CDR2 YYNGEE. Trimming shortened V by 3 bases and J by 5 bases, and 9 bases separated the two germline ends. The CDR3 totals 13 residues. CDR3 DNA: TGTGCCAGCAGCGAAGCCTCTGATCAGCCCCAGCATTTT. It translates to CASSEASDQPQHF.

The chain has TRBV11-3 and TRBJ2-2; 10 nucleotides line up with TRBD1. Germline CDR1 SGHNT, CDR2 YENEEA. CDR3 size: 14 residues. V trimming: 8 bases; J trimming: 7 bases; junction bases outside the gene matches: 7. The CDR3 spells CASGPGQGSGELFF. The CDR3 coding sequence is TGTGCCAGCGGCCCGGGACAGGGGAGCGGGGAGCTGTTTTTT.

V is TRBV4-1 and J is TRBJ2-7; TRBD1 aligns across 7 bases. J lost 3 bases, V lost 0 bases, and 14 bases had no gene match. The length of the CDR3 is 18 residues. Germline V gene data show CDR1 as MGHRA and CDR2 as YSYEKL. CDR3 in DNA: TGCGCCAGCAGCCAAGATGCCTGGAGACAGGGCCGATACTACGAGCAGTACTTC. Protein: CASSQDAWRQGRYYEQYF.

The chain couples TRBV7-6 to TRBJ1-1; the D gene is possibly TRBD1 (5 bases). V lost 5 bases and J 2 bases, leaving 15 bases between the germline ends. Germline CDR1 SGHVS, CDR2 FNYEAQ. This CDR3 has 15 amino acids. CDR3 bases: TGTGCCAGCAGCCCATTTCAGGGCATTAACACTGAAGCTTTCTTT. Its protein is CASSPFQGINTEAFF.